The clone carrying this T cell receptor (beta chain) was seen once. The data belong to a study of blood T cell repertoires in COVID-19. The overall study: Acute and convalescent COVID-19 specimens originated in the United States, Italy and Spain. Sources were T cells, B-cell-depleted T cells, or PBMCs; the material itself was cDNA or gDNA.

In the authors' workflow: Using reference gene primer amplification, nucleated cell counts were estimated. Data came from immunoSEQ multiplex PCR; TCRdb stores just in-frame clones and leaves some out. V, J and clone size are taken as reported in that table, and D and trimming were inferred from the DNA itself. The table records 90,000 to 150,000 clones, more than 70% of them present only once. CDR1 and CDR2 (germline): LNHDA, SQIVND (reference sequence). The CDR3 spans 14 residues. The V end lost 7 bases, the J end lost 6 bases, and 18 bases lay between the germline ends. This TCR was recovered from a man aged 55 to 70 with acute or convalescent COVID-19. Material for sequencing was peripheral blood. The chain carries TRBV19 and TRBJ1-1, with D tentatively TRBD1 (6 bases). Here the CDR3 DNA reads TGTGCCAGTATGTACACAGGGCAGAGGCCTGAAGCTTTCTTT. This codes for CASMYTGQRPEAFF. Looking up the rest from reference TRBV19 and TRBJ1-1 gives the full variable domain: DGGITQSPKYLFRKEGQNVTLSCEQNLNHDAMYWYRQDPGQGLRLIYYSQIVNDFQKGDIAEGYSVSREKKESFPLTVTSAQKNPTAFYLCASMYTGQRPEAFFGQGTRLTVV.